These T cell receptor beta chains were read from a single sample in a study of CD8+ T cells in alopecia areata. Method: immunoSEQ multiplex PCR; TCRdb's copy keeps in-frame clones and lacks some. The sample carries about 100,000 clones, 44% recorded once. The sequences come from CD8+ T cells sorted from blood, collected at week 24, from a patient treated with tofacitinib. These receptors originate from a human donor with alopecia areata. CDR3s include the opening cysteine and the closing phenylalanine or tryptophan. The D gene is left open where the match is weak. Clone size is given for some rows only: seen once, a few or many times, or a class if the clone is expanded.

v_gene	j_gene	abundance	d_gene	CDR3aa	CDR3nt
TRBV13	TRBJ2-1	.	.	CASSLVSGEQFF	TGTGCCAGCAGCTTAGTTTCCGGTGAGCAGTTCTTC
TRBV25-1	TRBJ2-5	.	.	CASTGPLQTQYF	TGTGCCAGCACGGGCCCACTACAGACCCAGTACTTC
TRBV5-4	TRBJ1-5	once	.	CASSGGVLGPQHF	TGTGCCAGCAGCGGAGGGGTTCTGGGGCCCCAGCATTTT
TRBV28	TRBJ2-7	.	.	CASKLRGDSGEQYF	TGTGCCAGCAAACTCAGGGGGGATAGCGGCGAGCAGTACTTC
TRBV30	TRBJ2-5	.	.	CAWLGAGQETQYF	TGTGCCTGGTTGGGGGCTGGCCAAGAGACCCAGTACTTC
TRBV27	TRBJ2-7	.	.	CASSSTDFYGEQYF	TGTGCCAGCAGTTCTACAGATTTTTATGGCGAGCAGTACTTC
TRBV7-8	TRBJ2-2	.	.	CASSTQGIGELFF	TGTGCCAGCAGCACTCAGGGGATCGGGGAGCTGTTTTTT
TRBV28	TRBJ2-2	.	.	CASTGYGELFF	TGTGCCAGCACGGGATACGGGGAGCTGTTTTTT
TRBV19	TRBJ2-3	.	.	CASSIGGADTQYF	TGTGCCAGTAGCATAGGAGGGGCAGATACGCAGTATTTT
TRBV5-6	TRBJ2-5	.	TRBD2	CASSFITSGNLQETQYF	TGTGCCAGCAGCTTTATTACTAGCGGGAATCTACAAGAGACCCAGTACTTC
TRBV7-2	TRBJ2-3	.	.	CASSLGIGGIGTDTQYF	TGTGCCAGCAGCTTAGGAATCGGCGGGATCGGCACAGATACGCAGTATTTT
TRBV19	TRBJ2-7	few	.	CASREGSFGAYEQYF	TGTGCCAGTCGAGAGGGAAGTTTTGGGGCCTACGAGCAGTACTTC
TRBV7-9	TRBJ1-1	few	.	CASSLGAVAVSEAFF	TGTGCCAGCAGCCTTGGGGCCGTTGCCGTCTCTGAAGCTTTCTTT
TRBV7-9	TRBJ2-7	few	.	CASRPTRGEQYF	TGTGCCAGCAGACCAACGAGGGGGGAGCAGTACTTC
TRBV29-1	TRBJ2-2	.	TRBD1	CSVTIPGQSRTGELFF	TGCAGCGTTACAATTCCGGGACAGAGTCGCACCGGGGAGCTGTTTTTT
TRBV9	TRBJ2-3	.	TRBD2	CASSVSVAGYTDTQYF	TGTGCCAGCAGCGTAAGTGTAGCGGGGTACACAGATACGCAGTATTTT
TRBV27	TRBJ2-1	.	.	CASSLLPINEQFF	TGTGCCAGCAGCCTACTTCCAATCAATGAGCAGTTCTTC
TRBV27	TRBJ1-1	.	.	CASSWTVMNTEAFF	TGTGCCAGCAGCTGGACAGTCATGAACACTGAAGCTTTCTTT
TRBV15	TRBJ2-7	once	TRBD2	CATSRASGSYSEQYF	TGTGCCACCAGCAGAGCTAGCGGGAGTTATAGCGAGCAGTACTTC
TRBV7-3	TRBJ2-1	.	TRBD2	CASSLNPSGNEQFF	TGTGCCAGCAGCTTAAATCCTAGCGGGAATGAGCAGTTCTTC
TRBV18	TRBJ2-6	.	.	CASSPPGLGANVLTF	TGTGCCAGCTCACCACCGGGGCTGGGGGCCAACGTCCTGACTTTC
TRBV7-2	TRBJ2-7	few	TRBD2	CASCGRAREQYF	TGTGCCAGCTGCGGGAGGGCCCGGGAGCAGTACTTC
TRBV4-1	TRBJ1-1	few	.	CASSGTGYTEAFF	TGCGCCAGCAGCGGGACCGGGTACACTGAAGCTTTCTTT
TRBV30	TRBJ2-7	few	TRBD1	CAWTGGREQYF	TGTGCCTGGACAGGGGGCCGCGAGCAGTACTTC
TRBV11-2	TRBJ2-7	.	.	CASRGSETYEQYF	TGTGCCAGCAGAGGTAGCGAAACCTACGAGCAGTACTTC
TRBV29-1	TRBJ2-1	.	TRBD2	CSVDGGYGEQFF	TGCAGCGTTGACGGGGGGTACGGTGAGCAGTTCTTC
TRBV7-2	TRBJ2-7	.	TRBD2	CASSKAGAYEQYF	TGTGCCAGCAGTAAAGCGGGAGCCTACGAGCAGTACTTC
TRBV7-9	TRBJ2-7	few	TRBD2	CASSFAGDEQYF	TGTGCCAGCAGCTTCGCGGGGGACGAGCAGTACTTC
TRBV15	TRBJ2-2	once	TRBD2	CATSRASGNTGELFF	TGTGCCACCAGCAGGGCTAGCGGGAACACCGGGGAGCTGTTTTTT
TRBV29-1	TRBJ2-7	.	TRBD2	CSVDLGGHYEQYF	TGCAGCGTCGACCTGGGAGGGCACTACGAGCAGTACTTC
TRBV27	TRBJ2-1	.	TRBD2	CASTLGTSGSGEQFF	TGTGCCAGCACGCTAGGGACTAGCGGGAGTGGTGAGCAGTTCTTC
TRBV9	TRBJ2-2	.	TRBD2	CASSETSGANTGELFF	TGTGCCAGCAGCGAGACTAGCGGAGCGAACACCGGGGAGCTGTTTTTT
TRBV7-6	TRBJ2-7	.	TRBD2	CASSNYRAGGSEQYF	TGTGCCAGCAGCAATTATAGGGCGGGAGGAAGCGAGCAGTACTTC
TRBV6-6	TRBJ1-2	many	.	CASSKTERGYTF	TGTGCCAGCAGCAAAACGGAAAGAGGCTACACCTTC
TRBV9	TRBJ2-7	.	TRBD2	CASTLGEGLDYEQYF	TGTGCCAGCACTCTAGGGGAGGGACTAGACTACGAGCAGTACTTC
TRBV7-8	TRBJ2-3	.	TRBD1	CASSSGRGQGPDTQYF	TGTGCCAGCAGCTCTGGGCGAGGACAGGGTCCAGATACGCAGTATTTT
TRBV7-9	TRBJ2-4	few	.	CASSHTGEAKNIQYF	TGTGCCAGCAGCCATACCGGAGAAGCCAAAAACATTCAGTACTTC
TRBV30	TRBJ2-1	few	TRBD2	CACFWGTSYNEQFF	TGTGCCTGTTTTTGGGGGACTAGTTACAATGAGCAGTTCTTC
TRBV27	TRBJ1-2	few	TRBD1	CASSRSLQTGGFYYGYTF	TGTGCCAGCAGTCGATCCCTCCAGACAGGGGGCTTTTACTATGGCTACACCTTC
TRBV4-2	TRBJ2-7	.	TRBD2	CASSPRTSGAPYEQYF	TGTGCCAGCAGCCCCAGAACTAGCGGGGCTCCCTACGAGCAGTACTTC
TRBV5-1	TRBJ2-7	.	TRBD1	CASSPGTGDYEQYF	TGCGCCAGCAGCCCAGGGACAGGAGACTACGAGCAGTACTTC
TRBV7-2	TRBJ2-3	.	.	CASPQMGGPPDTQYF	TGTGCCAGTCCTCAAATGGGTGGACCCCCAGATACGCAGTATTTT